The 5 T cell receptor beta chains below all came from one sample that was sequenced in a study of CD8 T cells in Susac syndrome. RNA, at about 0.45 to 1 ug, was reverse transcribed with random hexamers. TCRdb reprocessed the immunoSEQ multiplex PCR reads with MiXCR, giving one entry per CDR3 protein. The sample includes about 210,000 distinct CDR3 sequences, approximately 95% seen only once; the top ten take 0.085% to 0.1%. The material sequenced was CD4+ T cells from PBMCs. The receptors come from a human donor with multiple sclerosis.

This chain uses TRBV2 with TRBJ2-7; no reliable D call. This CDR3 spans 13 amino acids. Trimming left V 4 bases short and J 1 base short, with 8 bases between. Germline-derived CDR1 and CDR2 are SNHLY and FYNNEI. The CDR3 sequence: CASSGRLSYEQYF. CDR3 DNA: TGTGCCAGCAGTGGCCGGTTGTCCTACGAGCAGTACTTC.

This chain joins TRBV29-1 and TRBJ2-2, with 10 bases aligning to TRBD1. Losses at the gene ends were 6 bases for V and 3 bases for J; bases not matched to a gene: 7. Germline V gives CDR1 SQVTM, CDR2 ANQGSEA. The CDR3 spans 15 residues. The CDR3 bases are TGCAGCGTACGACAGGGGGCGCGTGACACCGGGGAGCTGTTTTTT. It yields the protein CSVRQGARDTGELFF.

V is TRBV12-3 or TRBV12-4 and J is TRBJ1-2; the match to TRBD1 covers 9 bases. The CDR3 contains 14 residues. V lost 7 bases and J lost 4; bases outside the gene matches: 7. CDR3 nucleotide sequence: TGTGCCAGCACCCTGACAGGGGGAGGCTATGGCTACACCTTC. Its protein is CASTLTGGGYGYTF.

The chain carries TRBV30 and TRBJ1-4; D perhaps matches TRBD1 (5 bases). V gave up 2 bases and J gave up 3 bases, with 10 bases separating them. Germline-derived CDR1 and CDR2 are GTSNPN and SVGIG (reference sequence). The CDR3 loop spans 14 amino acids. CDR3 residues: CAWSLGAANEKLFF. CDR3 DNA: TGTGCCTGGAGTCTAGGGGCAGCTAATGAAAAACTGTTTTTT.

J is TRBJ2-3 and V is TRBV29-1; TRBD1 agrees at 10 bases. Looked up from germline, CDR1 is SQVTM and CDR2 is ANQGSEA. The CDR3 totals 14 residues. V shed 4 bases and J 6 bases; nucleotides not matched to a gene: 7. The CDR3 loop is CSVARTGGPDTQYF. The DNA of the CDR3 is TGCAGCGTTGCCCGGACAGGGGGTCCGGATACGCAGTATTTT.